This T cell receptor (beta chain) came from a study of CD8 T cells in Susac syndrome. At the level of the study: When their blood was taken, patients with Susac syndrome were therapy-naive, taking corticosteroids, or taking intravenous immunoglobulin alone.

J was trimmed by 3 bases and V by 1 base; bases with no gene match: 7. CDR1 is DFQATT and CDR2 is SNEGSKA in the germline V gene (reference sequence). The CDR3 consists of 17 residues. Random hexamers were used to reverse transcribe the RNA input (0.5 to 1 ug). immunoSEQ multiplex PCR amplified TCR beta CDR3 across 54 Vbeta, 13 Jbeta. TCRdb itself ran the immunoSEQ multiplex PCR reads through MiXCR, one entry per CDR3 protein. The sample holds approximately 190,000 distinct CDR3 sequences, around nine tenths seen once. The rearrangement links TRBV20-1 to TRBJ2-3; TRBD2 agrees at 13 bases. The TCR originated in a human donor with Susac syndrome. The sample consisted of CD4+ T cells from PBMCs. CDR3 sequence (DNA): TGCAGTGCTAGAGCATCTGGGACTAGCGGGGTGACAGATACGCAGTATTTT. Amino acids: CSARASGTSGVTDTQYF.